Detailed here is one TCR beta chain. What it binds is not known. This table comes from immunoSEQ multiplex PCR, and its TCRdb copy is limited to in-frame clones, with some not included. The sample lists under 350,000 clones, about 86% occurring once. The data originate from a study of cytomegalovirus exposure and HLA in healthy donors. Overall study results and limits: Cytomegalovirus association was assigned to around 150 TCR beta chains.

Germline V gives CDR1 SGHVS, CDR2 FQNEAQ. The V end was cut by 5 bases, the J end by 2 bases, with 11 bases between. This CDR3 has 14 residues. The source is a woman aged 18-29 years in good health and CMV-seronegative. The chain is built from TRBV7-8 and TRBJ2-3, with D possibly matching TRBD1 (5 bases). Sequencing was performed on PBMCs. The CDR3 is CASSRSGSTDTQYF. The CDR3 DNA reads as TGTGCCAGCAGCCGTTCAGGGTCCACAGATACGCAGTATTTT.